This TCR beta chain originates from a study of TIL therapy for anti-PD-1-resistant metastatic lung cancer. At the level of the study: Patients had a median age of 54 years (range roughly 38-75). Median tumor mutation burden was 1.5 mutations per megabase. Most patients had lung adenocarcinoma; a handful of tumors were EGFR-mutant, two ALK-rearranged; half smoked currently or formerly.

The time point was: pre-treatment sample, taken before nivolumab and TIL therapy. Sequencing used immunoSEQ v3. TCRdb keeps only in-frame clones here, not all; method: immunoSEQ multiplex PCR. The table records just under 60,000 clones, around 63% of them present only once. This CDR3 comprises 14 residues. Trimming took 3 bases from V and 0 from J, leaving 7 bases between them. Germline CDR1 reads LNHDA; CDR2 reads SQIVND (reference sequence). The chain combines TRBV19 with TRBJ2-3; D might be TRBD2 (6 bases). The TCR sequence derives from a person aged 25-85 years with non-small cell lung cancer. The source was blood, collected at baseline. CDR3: CASSMRESTDTQYF. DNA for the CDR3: TGTGCCAGTAGTATGCGGGAAAGCACAGATACGCAGTATTTT.